This is a list of T cell receptor beta chains from one sample in a study of shared clonotypes between healthy human individuals. TCRdb keeps only in-frame clones here, not all; method: immunoSEQ multiplex PCR. The top ten hold roughly 24% of the sample, which has roughly 110,000 clones, under 70% seen once. The sequenced sample consisted of memory CD8+ T cells sorted from blood. The receptors here all came from a woman in her 30s in good health. Both conserved end residues are part of each CDR3. Each record gives: clone size, J gene, D gene, V gene, CDR3 DNA, CDR3 protein. D genes are given only for firm matches. Clone size is stated in some rows and not others, as once, few, many or a class when expanded.

few,TRBJ2-1,TRBD2,TRBV7-3,TGTGCCAGCAGCTCAATGGGACTAGCGGACAATGAGCAGTTCTTC,CASSSMGLADNEQFF
.,TRBJ2-1,TRBD2,TRBV7-8,TGTGCCAGCAGCTTGACTAGCGGGAAGCCCTACAATGAGCAGTTCTTC,CASSLTSGKPYNEQFF
.,TRBJ1-2,.,TRBV5-1,TGCGCCAGCAGCCCGGACAGCAACTATGGCTACACCTTC,CASSPDSNYGYTF
.,TRBJ1-5,.,TRBV19,TGTGCCAGTAGTATTCGGGACAACCGATTTTGGGGCAATCAGCCCCAGCATTTT,CASSIRDNRFWGNQPQHF
.,TRBJ2-1,TRBD1,TRBV7-2,TGTGCCAGCAGCACGGACAGGAGCTACAATGAGCAGTTCTTC,CASSTDRSYNEQFF
.,TRBJ2-7,.,TRBV7-8,TGTGCCAGCAGCCCGAACCCCAAAAACTACGAGCAGTACTTC,CASSPNPKNYEQYF
.,TRBJ2-7,.,TRBV5-6,TGTGCCAGCAGCTTGGGGACTTGGCGGCGCTACGAGCAGTACTTC,CASSLGTWRRYEQYF
.,TRBJ2-2,.,TRBV28,TGTGCCAGCACAGTTTCGGGACTGCTCACCGGGGAGCTGTTTTTT,CASTVSGLLTGELFF
once,TRBJ2-1,TRBD2,TRBV7-2,TGTGCCAGCAGCCCCCAGCGGGATTCCTACAATGAGCAGTTCTTC,CASSPQRDSYNEQFF
.,TRBJ2-1,TRBD2,TRBV9,TGTGCCAGCAGCACCCCGGGACTAGCGGGAAATGAGCAGTTCTTC,CASSTPGLAGNEQFF
.,TRBJ2-7,.,TRBV9,TGTGCCAGCAGCGTAGGGACGGGAGACACCTACGAGCAGTACTTC,CASSVGTGDTYEQYF
.,TRBJ2-2,TRBD2,TRBV28,TGTGCCAGCAGGTCACTAGCGGGAGTGAACACCGGGGAGCTGTTTTTT,CASRSLAGVNTGELFF
.,TRBJ2-6,.,TRBV1,TGCACACAAAGTCGGGCCAACGTCCTGACTTTC,CTQSRANVLTF
.,TRBJ2-7,.,TRBV6-1,TGTGCCAGCAAGGGCCGGACAGACTCCTCCTACGAGCAGTACTTC,CASKGRTDSSYEQYF